This entry features one T cell receptor (beta chain) sequence. This entry comes from a study of blood T cell repertoires in COVID-19. Study at large: Acute and convalescent COVID-19 samples came from the United States, Italy and Spain.

Germline V gives CDR1 SEHNR, CDR2 FQNEAQ (reference sequence). The CDR3 loop spans 14 amino acids. With 3 bases removed from V and 4 bases from J, the gap between germline ends came to 12 bases. Repertoires were generated with immunoSEQ multiplex PCR, while TCRdb's copy carries only in-frame clones and drops some. This sample has 310,000 or so clones, with roughly nine tenths found just once. Seattle patients were enrolled while actively infected and followed longitudinally. This TCR derives from a young woman with COVID-19, enrolled during active disease. The sequenced sample consisted of peripheral blood. V is TRBV7-9 and J is TRBJ1-1; a weak D match, TRBD1 (6 bases). The CDR3 sequence is CASSFGTTATEAFF. The CDR3 coding sequence is TGTGCCAGCAGCTTCGGGACAACGGCCACTGAAGCTTTCTTT.